A selection of T cell receptor beta chains follows, all from one sample in a study of T-cell reconstitution after alpha-beta-depleted transplantation in children. TCRdb independently ran MiXCR on the PCR reads; one entry per CDR3 protein. The sample includes some 240,000 distinct CDR3 sequences, roughly a tenth seen only once; the top ten take approximately 5.4%. Specimen: PBMCs from the stem cell graft donor, collected from the stem cell graft. The receptors derive from a human donor who donated a stem cell graft to a child with SCID. CDR3s include the opening cysteine and the closing phenylalanine or tryptophan. The order of the fields is J gene, V gene, D gene, clone size, CDR3 length, CDR3 DNA, CDR3 protein. The D gene is left open where the match is weak. Rows give clone size only sometimes, using once, few, many, or a class for an expanded clone.

j_gene: TRBJ2-2
v_gene: TRBV29-1
d_gene: TRBD2
abundance: .
len: 13
CDR3nt: TGCAGCGCAGGACTAGTTCGCACCGGGGAGCTGTTTTTT
CDR3aa: CSAGLVRTGELFF

j_gene: TRBJ2-1
v_gene: TRBV6-5
d_gene: TRBD1
abundance: many
len: 16
CDR3nt: TGTGCCAGCAGCCCCCCGGGACAGAGCTCCTACAATGAGCAGTTCTTC
CDR3aa: CASSPPGQSSYNEQFF

j_gene: TRBJ2-1
v_gene: TRBV5-1
d_gene: .
abundance: many
len: 16
CDR3nt: TGCGCCAGCAGCTTGGCCGCGGGTTCCCCCTACAATGAGCAGTTCTTC
CDR3aa: CASSLAAGSPYNEQFF

j_gene: TRBJ2-7
v_gene: TRBV28
d_gene: TRBD2
abundance: few
len: 17
CDR3nt: TGTGCCAGCAGTTATATTATAGCGGGGGGAGTTCGGTACGAGCAGTACTTC
CDR3aa: CASSYIIAGGVRYEQYF

j_gene: TRBJ2-5
v_gene: TRBV5-1
d_gene: .
abundance: few
len: 15
CDR3nt: TGCGCCAGCAGCTTGCGGCCGTATGCTCGAGAGACCCAGTACTTC
CDR3aa: CASSLRPYARETQYF

j_gene: TRBJ1-2
v_gene: TRBV20-1
d_gene: TRBD1
abundance: many
len: 14
CDR3nt: TGCAGTGCTCCTACAGGGGATTCTAACTATGGCTACACCTTC
CDR3aa: CSAPTGDSNYGYTF

j_gene: TRBJ1-4
v_gene: TRBV12-3/TRBV12-4
d_gene: TRBD1
abundance: once
len: 15
CDR3nt: TGTGCCTGCGGCCGTGGACAGGGTGTGGGTGAAAAACTGTTTTTT
CDR3aa: CACGRGQGVGEKLFF

j_gene: TRBJ1-5
v_gene: TRBV20-1
d_gene: .
abundance: many
len: 11
CDR3nt: TGCAGTGCTAGTGGTGATCAGCCCCAGCATTTT
CDR3aa: CSASGDQPQHF

j_gene: TRBJ2-3
v_gene: TRBV12-3/TRBV12-4
d_gene: TRBD1
abundance: many
len: 14
CDR3nt: TGTGCCAGCGCTCGGACAGGGCCCACAGATACGCAGTATTTT
CDR3aa: CASARTGPTDTQYF

j_gene: TRBJ1-2
v_gene: TRBV12-3/TRBV12-4
d_gene: TRBD1
abundance: many
len: 14
CDR3nt: TGTGCCAGCACCCGGGACAGGATTAACTATGGCTACACCTTC
CDR3aa: CASTRDRINYGYTF

j_gene: TRBJ1-1
v_gene: TRBV11-2
d_gene: .
abundance: .
len: 15
CDR3nt: TGTGCCAGCAGCTTAGGTACAGGTTATAACACTGAAGCTTTCTTT
CDR3aa: CASSLGTGYNTEAFF

j_gene: TRBJ1-1
v_gene: TRBV5-1
d_gene: TRBD1
abundance: many
len: 15
CDR3nt: TGCGCCAGCAGCCTGATGGGACAGGGGGTAACTGAAGCTTTCTTT
CDR3aa: CASSLMGQGVTEAFF

j_gene: TRBJ1-4
v_gene: TRBV7-2
d_gene: .
abundance: many
len: 12
CDR3nt: TGTGCCAGCAGCCCTCTGACAGGTTCCTTATTTTTT
CDR3aa: CASSPLTGSLFF

j_gene: TRBJ2-1
v_gene: TRBV20-1
d_gene: TRBD2
abundance: few
len: 19
CDR3nt: TGCTGTGCTAGTCCCACCCCGACTAGCGGGGGGTGGGAGTACAATGAGCAGTTCTTC
CDR3aa: CCASPTPTSGGWEYNEQFF

j_gene: TRBJ2-2
v_gene: TRBV3-1
d_gene: .
abundance: many
len: 15
CDR3nt: TGTGCCAGCAGCCAAACTACAGGGTTCCCCGGGGAGCTGTTTTTT
CDR3aa: CASSQTTGFPGELFF

j_gene: TRBJ1-2
v_gene: TRBV7-2
d_gene: .
abundance: many
len: 12
CDR3nt: TGTGCCAGCAGCTTAGGATACTATGGCTACACCTTC
CDR3aa: CASSLGYYGYTF

j_gene: TRBJ2-2
v_gene: TRBV5-1
d_gene: .
abundance: many
len: 14
CDR3nt: TGCGCCAGCAGCCTACAGGCGAACACCGGGGAGCTGTTTTTT
CDR3aa: CASSLQANTGELFF

j_gene: TRBJ2-5
v_gene: TRBV24-1
d_gene: .
abundance: many
len: 15
CDR3nt: TGTGCCACCAGTGACCCTACAGAGGATCCGGAGACCCAGTACTTC
CDR3aa: CATSDPTEDPETQYF

j_gene: TRBJ2-1
v_gene: TRBV4-2
d_gene: .
abundance: many
len: 17
CDR3nt: TGTGCCAGCAGCCAAGATGGTGCGGTCAGCTCCTACAATGAGCAGTTCTTC
CDR3aa: CASSQDGAVSSYNEQFF

j_gene: TRBJ1-6
v_gene: TRBV5-1
d_gene: .
abundance: many
len: 17
CDR3nt: TGCGCCAGCAGCTCCGGGGGATCAAGCCTCTATAATTCACCCCTCCACTTT
CDR3aa: CASSSGGSSLYNSPLHF

j_gene: TRBJ2-1
v_gene: TRBV20-1
d_gene: TRBD2
abundance: many
len: 13
CDR3nt: TGCAGTGCTAAAGGACTAGCGGGGGCCATCGAGTTCTTC
CDR3aa: CSAKGLAGAIEFF

j_gene: TRBJ1-1
v_gene: TRBV5-1
d_gene: .
abundance: many
len: 13
CDR3nt: TGCGCCAGCAGCCCGACAATGTCCCCTGAAGCTTTCTTT
CDR3aa: CASSPTMSPEAFF

j_gene: TRBJ2-2
v_gene: TRBV24-1
d_gene: TRBD2
abundance: many
len: 17
CDR3nt: TGTGCCACCAGTGAATCTACTAGCGGGGGGATCACCGGGGAGCTGTTTTTT
CDR3aa: CATSESTSGGITGELFF

j_gene: TRBJ2-1
v_gene: TRBV7-4
d_gene: .
abundance: .
len: 13
CDR3nt: TGTGCCAGCAGCTTAGCCCGGGTCTACGAGCAGTTCTTC
CDR3aa: CASSLARVYEQFF

j_gene: TRBJ2-2
v_gene: TRBV6-2/TRBV6-3
d_gene: TRBD1
abundance: many
len: 21
CDR3nt: TGTGCCAGCAGCTCAACCCGGGACAGGGGGCGGGTTAGGACTTACACCGGGGAGCTGTTTTTT
CDR3aa: CASSSTRDRGRVRTYTGELFF

j_gene: TRBJ1-2
v_gene: TRBV7-2
d_gene: .
abundance: many
len: 12
CDR3nt: TGTGCCAGCAGCCGAAACCACTATGGCTACACCTTC
CDR3aa: CASSRNHYGYTF

j_gene: TRBJ2-7
v_gene: TRBV9
d_gene: TRBD2
abundance: few
len: 17
CDR3nt: TGTGCCAGCAGCCCCAACCCCGGAAGCGGGGGTTTGTACGAGCAGTACTTC
CDR3aa: CASSPNPGSGGLYEQYF

j_gene: TRBJ1-2
v_gene: TRBV5-5
d_gene: TRBD1
abundance: many
len: 15
CDR3nt: TGTGCCAGCAGCCCGCAGGGGGCCCTTGGGAGGAGCTACACCTTC
CDR3aa: CASSPQGALGRSYTF

j_gene: TRBJ1-1
v_gene: TRBV6-1
d_gene: .
abundance: many
len: 14
CDR3nt: TGTGCCAGCACTGTACCCGGGAAGAACACTGAAGCTTTCTTT
CDR3aa: CASTVPGKNTEAFF

j_gene: TRBJ1-2
v_gene: TRBV7-2
d_gene: .
abundance: .
len: 15
CDR3nt: TGTGCCAGCAGCCGGGGGGGGCTGGTCCACTATGGCTACACCTTC
CDR3aa: CASSRGGLVHYGYTF

j_gene: TRBJ2-3
v_gene: TRBV11-2
d_gene: .
abundance: few
len: 15
CDR3nt: TGTGCCAGCAGCTTAGGGCCCGGGGAATTAGATACGCAGTATTTT
CDR3aa: CASSLGPGELDTQYF

j_gene: TRBJ2-7
v_gene: TRBV10-2
d_gene: .
abundance: many
len: 11
CDR3nt: TGCGCCAGCAGTGATACCTACGAGCAGTACTTC
CDR3aa: CASSDTYEQYF

j_gene: TRBJ2-4
v_gene: TRBV5-6
d_gene: .
abundance: .
len: 13
CDR3nt: TGTGCCAGCAGCTTTCAAGGAGGTGACATTCAGTACTTC
CDR3aa: CASSFQGGDIQYF

j_gene: TRBJ2-1
v_gene: TRBV27
d_gene: .
abundance: many
len: 15
CDR3nt: TGTGCCAGCAGTTTACAGCGGACCTCCTACAATGAGCAGTTCTTC
CDR3aa: CASSLQRTSYNEQFF

j_gene: TRBJ2-5
v_gene: TRBV29-1
d_gene: .
abundance: many
len: 10
CDR3nt: TGCAGCGTTGTGTGGGAGACCCAGTACTTC
CDR3aa: CSVVWETQYF

j_gene: TRBJ1-4
v_gene: TRBV29-1
d_gene: .
abundance: many
len: 11
CDR3nt: TGCAGCGTTGAAGGTCGTGGAAAACTGTTTTTT
CDR3aa: CSVEGRGKLFF

j_gene: TRBJ2-1
v_gene: TRBV12-3/TRBV12-4
d_gene: .
abundance: many
len: 14
CDR3nt: TGTGCCAGCAGTTTGCGAGTTGGAGGGGGTTGGCTGTTCTTC
CDR3aa: CASSLRVGGGWLFF

j_gene: TRBJ1-6
v_gene: TRBV5-5
d_gene: .
abundance: many
len: 15
CDR3nt: TGTGCCAGCAGCCAAGTGGGCCCGGGCGGTTCACCCCTCCACTTT
CDR3aa: CASSQVGPGGSPLHF

j_gene: TRBJ2-4
v_gene: TRBV7-8
d_gene: .
abundance: many
len: 11
CDR3nt: TGTGCCAGCAGCCTAACAGGCATTCAGTACTTC
CDR3aa: CASSLTGIQYF

j_gene: TRBJ1-3
v_gene: TRBV7-2
d_gene: .
abundance: many
len: 16
CDR3nt: TGTGCCAGCAGCCGCAAAATACCCAACTCTGGAAACACCATATATTTT
CDR3aa: CASSRKIPNSGNTIYF

j_gene: TRBJ2-7
v_gene: TRBV20-1
d_gene: .
abundance: many
len: 15
CDR3nt: TGCAGTGCTAGAGACCCCGGGAGTCCTTACGGGGAGCAGTACTTC
CDR3aa: CSARDPGSPYGEQYF

j_gene: TRBJ2-7
v_gene: TRBV7-8
d_gene: .
abundance: many
len: 14
CDR3nt: TGTGCCAGCAGCTTAGCGTGGGGAGGCTACGAGCAGTACTTC
CDR3aa: CASSLAWGGYEQYF

j_gene: TRBJ2-7
v_gene: TRBV20-1
d_gene: TRBD1
abundance: many
len: 16
CDR3nt: TGCAGTGCTGGGACCCCGGGACAGGGGGTAAGCTACGAGCAGTACTTC
CDR3aa: CSAGTPGQGVSYEQYF

j_gene: TRBJ1-1
v_gene: TRBV4-1
d_gene: TRBD1
abundance: many
len: 16
CDR3nt: TGCGCCAGCAGCCAAGGACCGGGACAGGAGAACACTGAAGCTTTCTTT
CDR3aa: CASSQGPGQENTEAFF